This is a list of T cell receptor beta chains from one sample in a study of monozygotic twins with inflammatory bowel disease. Following a re-call of the 5' RACE reads, TCRdb has one entry per CDR3 protein and lacks DNA. The sample totals over 120,000 distinct CDR3 sequences. Sequencing used blood. The receptors were sampled from a human donor with ulcerative colitis or Crohn's disease, or a healthy co-twin of an affected twin (not recorded which). Both conserved end residues are part of each CDR3. Fields, in order: V gene, J gene, CDR3 protein.

V gene: TRBV20-1; J gene: TRBJ1-5; CDR3 protein: CSASVTLDSNQPQHF
V gene: TRBV19; J gene: TRBJ2-4; CDR3 protein: CASMRTSGRDMQYF
V gene: TRBV3-1; J gene: TRBJ1-3; CDR3 protein: CASSQVFSGDSGNTIYF
V gene: TRBV28; J gene: TRBJ1-5; CDR3 protein: CASSLNREQPQHF
V gene: TRBV7-2; J gene: TRBJ2-7; CDR3 protein: CASSWGLAGAYEQYF
V gene: TRBV28; J gene: TRBJ2-7; CDR3 protein: CASRGNIKDEQYF
V gene: TRBV2; J gene: TRBJ2-3; CDR3 protein: CASSEQGTSTDTQYF
V gene: TRBV28; J gene: TRBJ2-5; CDR3 protein: CASSSLAGQTQYF
V gene: TRBV20-1; J gene: TRBJ2-3; CDR3 protein: CSAGGGPLGPQYF
V gene: TRBV7-6; J gene: TRBJ2-1; CDR3 protein: CASSRDWGRDNEQFF
V gene: TRBV3-1; J gene: TRBJ2-1; CDR3 protein: CASSQGGPDVSQFF
V gene: TRBV18; J gene: TRBJ2-5; CDR3 protein: CASSLQVQETQYF
V gene: TRBV4-1; J gene: TRBJ2-7; CDR3 protein: CASSRLRTSNNYEQYF
V gene: TRBV15; J gene: TRBJ2-1; CDR3 protein: CATSRVTSENNEQFF
V gene: TRBV28; J gene: TRBJ2-4; CDR3 protein: CASTGQGRNIQYF
V gene: TRBV12-3/TRBV12-4; J gene: TRBJ2-1; CDR3 protein: CASSPELRFFDNEQFF
V gene: TRBV24-1; J gene: TRBJ2-3; CDR3 protein: CATSDTDRGGTDTQYF
V gene: TRBV7-2; J gene: TRBJ2-1; CDR3 protein: CASSLAGGRNNEQFF
V gene: TRBV29-1; J gene: TRBJ2-7; CDR3 protein: CSAATGSYEQYF